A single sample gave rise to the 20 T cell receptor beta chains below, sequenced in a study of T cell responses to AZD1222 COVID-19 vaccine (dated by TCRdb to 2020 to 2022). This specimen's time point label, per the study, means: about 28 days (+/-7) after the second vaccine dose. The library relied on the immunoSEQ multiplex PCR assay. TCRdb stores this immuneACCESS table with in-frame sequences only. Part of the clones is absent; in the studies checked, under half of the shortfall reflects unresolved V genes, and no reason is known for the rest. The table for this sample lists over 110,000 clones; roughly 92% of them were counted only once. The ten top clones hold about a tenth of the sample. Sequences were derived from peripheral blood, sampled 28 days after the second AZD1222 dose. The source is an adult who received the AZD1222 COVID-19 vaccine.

CDR3 coding DNA: TGTGCCAGCAGAGCCGGGGAGCTGTTTTTT. It specifies CASRAGELFF. The chain joins TRBV28 to TRBJ2-2, with D uncertain. In germline, CDR1 is MDHEN, CDR2 SYDVKM. The CDR3 is made up of 10 amino acids. Between the trimmed V and J ends, which lost 6 bases and 6 bases, there was a span of 2 bases.

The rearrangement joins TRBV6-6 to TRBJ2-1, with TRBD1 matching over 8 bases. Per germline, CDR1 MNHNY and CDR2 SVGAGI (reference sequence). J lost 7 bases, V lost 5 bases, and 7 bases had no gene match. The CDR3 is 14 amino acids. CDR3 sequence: CASSPGGAGNEQFF. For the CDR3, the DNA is TGTGCCAGCAGTCCAGGGGGCGCAGGGAATGAGCAGTTCTTC.

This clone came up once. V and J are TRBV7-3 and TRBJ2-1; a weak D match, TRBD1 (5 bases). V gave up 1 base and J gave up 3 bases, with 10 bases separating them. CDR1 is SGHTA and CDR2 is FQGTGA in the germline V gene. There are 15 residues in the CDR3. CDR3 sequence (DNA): TGTGCCAGCAGCTTAAGGTGGGGCGGCTACAATGAGCAGTTCTTC. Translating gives CASSLRWGGYNEQFF.

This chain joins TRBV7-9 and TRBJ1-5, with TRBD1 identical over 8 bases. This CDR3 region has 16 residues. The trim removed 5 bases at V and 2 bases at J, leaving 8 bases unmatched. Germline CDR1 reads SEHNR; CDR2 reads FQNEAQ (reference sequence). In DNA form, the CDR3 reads TGTGCCAGCAGCAGGTCAGGGGGCCGGGGCAATCAGCCCCAGCATTTT. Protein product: CASSRSGGRGNQPQHF.

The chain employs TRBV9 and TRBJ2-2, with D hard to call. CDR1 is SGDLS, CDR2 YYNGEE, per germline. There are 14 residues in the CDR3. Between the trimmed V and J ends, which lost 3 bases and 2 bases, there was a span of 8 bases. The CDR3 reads CASSDARNTGELFF. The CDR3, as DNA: TGTGCCAGCAGCGATGCCAGAAACACCGGGGAGCTGTTTTTT.

CDR3 sequence (DNA): TGTGCCAGCAGCTTGGAGGCTAGCGGGAGAGATTTGTTCTTC. Its translation: CASSLEASGRDLFF. The chain links TRBV5-4 to TRBJ2-1, with 10 bases identical to TRBD2. V dropped 0 bases and J dropped 15; count of bases not matched to a gene: 9. CDR3 length: 14 amino acids. The germline V gene encodes CDR1 SGHNT and CDR2 YYREEE (reference sequence).

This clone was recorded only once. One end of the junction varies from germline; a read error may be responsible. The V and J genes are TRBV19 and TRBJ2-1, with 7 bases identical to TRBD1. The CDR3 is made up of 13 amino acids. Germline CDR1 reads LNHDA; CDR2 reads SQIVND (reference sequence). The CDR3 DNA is TGTGCCAGTAGACTAAACGAACAGGGGTATGTGCTCTTC. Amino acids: CASRLNEQGYVLF.

The CDR3 region has the DNA TGTGCCAGCAGAGGTTCAGGGACGCTGGCCTATGGCTACACCTTC. This translates into CASRGSGTLAYGYTF. The chain is built from TRBV28 and TRBJ1-2; D possibly corresponds to TRBD1 (5 bases). V lost 6 bases, J lost 4 bases, and 18 bases lay in between. The germline gives CDR1 MDHEN, CDR2 SYDVKM. There are 15 residues in the CDR3.

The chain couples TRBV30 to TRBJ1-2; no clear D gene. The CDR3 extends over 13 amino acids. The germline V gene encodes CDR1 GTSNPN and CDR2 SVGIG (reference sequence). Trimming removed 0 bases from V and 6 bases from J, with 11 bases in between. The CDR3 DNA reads TGTGCCTGGAGTGTCACATACCCTGATGGCTACACCTTC. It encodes CAWSVTYPDGYTF.

The CDR3 protein is CASSYQGRFNEKLFF. The CDR3 nucleotides are TGTGCCAGCAGTTACCAGGGACGGTTTAATGAAAAACTGTTTTTT. This rearrangement joins TRBV6-5 to TRBJ1-4; D might be TRBD1 (5 bases). The CDR3 has 15 amino acids. Trimming took off 2 bases at V and 4 bases at J, with 11 bases between the two ends. Germline-derived CDR1 and CDR2 are MNHEY and SVGAGI.

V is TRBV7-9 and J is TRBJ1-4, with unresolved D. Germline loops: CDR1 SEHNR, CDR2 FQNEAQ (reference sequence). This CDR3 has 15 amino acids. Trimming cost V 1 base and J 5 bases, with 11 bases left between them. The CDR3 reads CASSLGYRLNEKLFF. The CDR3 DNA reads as TGTGCCAGCAGCTTAGGTTACAGACTCAATGAAAAACTGTTTTTT.

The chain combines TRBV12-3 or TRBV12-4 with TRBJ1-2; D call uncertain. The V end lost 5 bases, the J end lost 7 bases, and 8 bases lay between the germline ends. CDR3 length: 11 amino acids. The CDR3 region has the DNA TGTGCCAGCAGTCGGAACCTTGGCTACACCTTC. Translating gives CASSRNLGYTF.

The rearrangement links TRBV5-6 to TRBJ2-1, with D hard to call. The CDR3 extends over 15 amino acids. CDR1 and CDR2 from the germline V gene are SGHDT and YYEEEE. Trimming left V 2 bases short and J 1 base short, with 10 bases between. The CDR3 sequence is CASSFLTESYNEQFF. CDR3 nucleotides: TGTGCCAGCAGCTTTCTAACAGAGTCCTACAATGAGCAGTTCTTC. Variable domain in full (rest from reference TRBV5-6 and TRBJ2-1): DAGVTQSPTHLIKTRGQQVTLRCSPKSGHDTVSWYQQALGQGPQFIFQYYEEEERQRGNFPDRFSGHQFPNYSSELNVNALLLGDSALYLCASSFLTESYNEQFFGPGTRLTVL.

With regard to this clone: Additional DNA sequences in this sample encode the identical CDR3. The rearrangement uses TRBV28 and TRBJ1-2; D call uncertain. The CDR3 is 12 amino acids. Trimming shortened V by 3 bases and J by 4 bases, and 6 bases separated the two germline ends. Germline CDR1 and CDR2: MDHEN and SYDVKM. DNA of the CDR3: TGTGCCAGCAGTTTGGCGGGCTATGGCTACACCTTC. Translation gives CASSLAGYGYTF.

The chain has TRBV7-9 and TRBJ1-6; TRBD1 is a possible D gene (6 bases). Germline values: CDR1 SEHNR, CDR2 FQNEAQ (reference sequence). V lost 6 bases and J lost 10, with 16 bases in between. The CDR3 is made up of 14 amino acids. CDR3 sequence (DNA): TGTGCCAGCAGATCAGGGGACTCGGAATCACCCCTCCACTTT. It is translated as CASRSGDSESPLHF. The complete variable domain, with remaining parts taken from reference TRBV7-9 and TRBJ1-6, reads DTGVSQNPRHKITKRGQNVTFRCDPISEHNRLYWYRQTLGQGPEFLTYFQNEAQLEKSRLLSDRFSAERPKGSFSTLEIQRTEQGDSAMYLCASRSGDSESPLHFGNGTRLTVT.

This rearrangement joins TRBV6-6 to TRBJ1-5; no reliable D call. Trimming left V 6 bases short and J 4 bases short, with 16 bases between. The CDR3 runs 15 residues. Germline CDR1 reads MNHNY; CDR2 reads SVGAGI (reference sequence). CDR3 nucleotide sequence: TGTGCCAGCAGCTACCCCAACCTGGGGAATCAGCCCCAGCATTTT. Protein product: CASSYPNLGNQPQHF.

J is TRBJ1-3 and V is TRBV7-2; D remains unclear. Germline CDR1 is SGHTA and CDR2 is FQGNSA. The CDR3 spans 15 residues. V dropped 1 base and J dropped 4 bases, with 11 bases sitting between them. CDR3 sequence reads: CASSLGELQGNTIYF. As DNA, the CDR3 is TGTGCCAGCAGCTTAGGGGAGTTGCAAGGAAACACCATATATTTT.

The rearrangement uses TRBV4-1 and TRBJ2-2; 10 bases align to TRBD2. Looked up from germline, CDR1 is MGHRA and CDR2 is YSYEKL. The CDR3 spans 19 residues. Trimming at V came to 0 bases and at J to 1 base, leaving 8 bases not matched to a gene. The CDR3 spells CASSQEAASGGLNTGELFF. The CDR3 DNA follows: TGCGCCAGCAGCCAAGAGGCCGCTAGCGGGGGCCTGAACACCGGGGAGCTGTTTTTT.

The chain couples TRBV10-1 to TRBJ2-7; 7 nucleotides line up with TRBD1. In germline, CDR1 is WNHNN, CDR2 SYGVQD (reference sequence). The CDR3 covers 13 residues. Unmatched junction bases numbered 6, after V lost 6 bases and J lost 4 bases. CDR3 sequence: CASSSGQSYEQYF. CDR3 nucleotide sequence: TGCGCCAGCAGCTCGGGACAGAGTTACGAGCAGTACTTC.

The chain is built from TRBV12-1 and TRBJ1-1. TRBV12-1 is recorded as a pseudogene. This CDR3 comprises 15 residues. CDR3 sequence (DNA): TGTGCCAGCAGCCCTGGGCGGGAAGGGGTCACTGAAGCTTTCTTT. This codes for CASSPGREGVTEAFF.